This TCR beta chain derives from a study of blood T cell repertoires in COVID-19. Looking at the study overall: COVID-19 samples, acute and convalescent, were from the United States, Italy and Spain.

The method was immunoSEQ multiplex PCR; TCRdb's version includes in-frame clones alone and lacks a portion of them. The sample lists around 31,000 clones, roughly 90% occurring once. One Seattle source followed patients from active infection through their disease course. V was cut by 0 bases and J by 2 bases, with 13 bases left in between. Germline V gene data show CDR1 as MNHNY and CDR2 as SVGAGI (reference sequence). There are 16 residues in the CDR3. This rearrangement joins TRBV6-6 to TRBJ2-5; D is possibly TRBD2 (5 bases). Specimen: peripheral blood. The TCR comes from a man aged 55 to 70 with COVID-19, enrolled during active disease. DNA for the CDR3: TGTGCCAGCAGTTACTCATCAGGAGGAGGTCAAGAGACCCAGTACTTC. The encoded protein is CASSYSSGGGQETQYF.